This entry concerns a single T cell receptor (beta chain). What it binds is unknown. The entry originates in a study of post-analysis software for immune sequencing data. Between the trimmed V and J ends, which lost 2 bases and 4 bases, there was a span of 11 bases. The CDR3 is 15 residues long. Libraries were made from TCR beta cDNA, and they carried unique molecular identifiers. The T cell input of roughly 0.9 to 11 million gave approximately 500,000 cDNA molecules. TCRdb passed the PCR reads through MiXCR, listing each CDR3 protein once. The table records 380,000 or so distinct CDR3 sequences, less than 35% of them present only once. Study results and caveats: Significantly lower normalized Chao1 diversity was found in patients with multiple sclerosis relative to controls. F measure showed strong co-clustering of same-batch samples. About 5 TRBV segments (TRBV5-6, TRBV5-1 and TRBV20-1 among them) occurred more frequently in patients than in controls.

V gene TRBV12-3 or TRBV12-4 combines with J gene TRBJ2-2; D may be TRBD1 or TRBD2 (6 bases each). Sequenced material: blood. The clonotype was recovered from a girl between 5 and 17 years old with multiple sclerosis. The CDR3 loop reads CASSLRRGSTGELFF. The CDR3 DNA sequence: TGTGCCAGCAGTTTAAGGAGGGGGAGCACCGGGGAGCTGTTTTTT.